This T cell receptor (beta chain) was profiled in a study of T-cell reconstitution after alpha-beta-depleted transplantation in children. Study conclusions and caveats: Newly produced T cells mostly provided counts and TCRbeta diversity after one year, as hyperexpanded clones declined. About two months after transplant, alpha-beta T cells reportedly came from several hundred expanded graft clones. At day 60, the high TCRbeta diversity found in some patients originated from recipient T cells and thymic progenitors that had survived.

V lost 0 bases to trimming and J lost 4 bases; unmatched junction nucleotides: 7. The CDR3 totals 16 residues. Germline CDR1 and CDR2: SGDLS and YYNGEE. For this clonotype: The antigen is undetermined.

Researchers prepared the TCRbeta library using unique molecular identifiers, the study reports. MiXCR, run by TCRdb on the PCR reads, gives a single entry per CDR3 protein. Among about 980,000 distinct CDR3 sequences listed, under 30% were seen once. The chain is built from TRBV9 and TRBJ2-5; 9 bases fit TRBD1. This sequence originates from a boy in the first two years of life who had a stem cell transplant for SCID, so the T cells may come from the graft donor. The source was PBMCs, mostly from graft donor cells, collected 360 days after TCRalphabeta/CD19-depleted stem cell transplant. The CDR3 loop reads CASSVDGTGNRETQYF. The DNA for the CDR3 is TGTGCCAGCAGCGTAGATGGGACAGGGAACCGAGAGACCCAGTACTTC.